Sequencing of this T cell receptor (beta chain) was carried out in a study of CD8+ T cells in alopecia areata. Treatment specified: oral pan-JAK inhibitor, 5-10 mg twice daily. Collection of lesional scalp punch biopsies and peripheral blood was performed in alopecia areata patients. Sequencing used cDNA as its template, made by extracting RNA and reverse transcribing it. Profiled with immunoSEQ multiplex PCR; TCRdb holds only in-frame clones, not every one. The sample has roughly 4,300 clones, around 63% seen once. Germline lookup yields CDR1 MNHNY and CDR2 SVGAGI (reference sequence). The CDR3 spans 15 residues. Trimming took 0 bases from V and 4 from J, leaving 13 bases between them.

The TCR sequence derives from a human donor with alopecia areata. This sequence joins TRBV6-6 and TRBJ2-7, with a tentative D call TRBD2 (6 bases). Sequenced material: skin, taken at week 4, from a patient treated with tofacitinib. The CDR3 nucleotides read TGTGCCAGCAGTTACTCCTTCGGGAGCGGGTACGAGCAGTACTTC. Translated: CASSYSFGSGYEQYF.